This T cell receptor beta chain was retrieved from a study of OX40 agonist ivuxolimab in advanced cancers. Across the whole study: Prior anti-PD-1, anti-PD-L1 or anti-CTLA-4 therapy did not bar entry, and about 40% had some. Overall study results and limits: Patients who responded partially at 0.1-3.0 mg/kg showed clonal expansion ranking among the lowest.

In the case of this clone: Antigen specificity is unknown.

TCRdb's table, derived via immunoSEQ multiplex PCR, lists solely in-frame clones and lacks some. This table holds around 71,000 clones, under 80% found once. CDR3 size: 14 residues. The V gene's germline CDR1 is SEHNR and CDR2 FQNEAQ (reference sequence). The J segment lost 7 bases and the V segment lost 6 bases, leaving 8 bases of the junction unmatched. The investigators sampled blood at baseline, at cycle 4 day 1, and at cycle 7 day 1. Sequencing used CD4+ or CD8+ T cells sorted from blood, obtained in a trial of the OX40 agonist ivuxolimab. The chain links TRBV7-9 to TRBJ1-4; 7 nucleotides line up with TRBD1. The TCR sequence derives from an adult with an advanced solid tumor such as melanoma, head and neck, liver or kidney cancer. CDR3 coding DNA: TGTGCCAGCAGACAACAGGGGCGGGGTGAAAAACTGTTTTTT. This sequence encodes CASRQQGRGEKLFF.